The source of this T cell receptor beta chain is a study of cytomegalovirus exposure and HLA in healthy donors. PCR involved 60 Vbeta and 13 Jbeta primers. The repertoire was sequenced with immunoSEQ multiplex PCR; TCRdb's copy has only in-frame clones and lacks some. The table lists approximately 200,000 clones, just under 75% of them singletons. On this clone: What it recognizes is unknown.

Points from the study as a whole: In vitro confirmation showed three CMV-associated chains to be CMV antigen specific.

The sample comprised PBMCs. This TCR derives from a woman aged 25 to 45 in good health and CMV-seropositive.

The CDR3 DNA follows: TGTGCCAGCAGCTTGGGACTAGCGGGAACATCCTACAATGAGCAGTTCTTC. Amino acid sequence: CASSLGLAGTSYNEQFF. The V and J genes are TRBV5-4 and TRBJ2-1, with 11 bases fitting TRBD2. V lost 0 bases and J lost 1; bases outside the gene matches: 3. This CDR3 has 17 amino acids. Germline CDR1 SGHNT, CDR2 YYREEE (reference sequence).